This T cell receptor beta chain appears in the sequencing data of a study of blood T cell repertoires in COVID-19. Turning to the study itself: Spain, Italy and the United States supplied samples that represented acute and convalescent COVID-19. T cells, B-cell-depleted T cells, or PBMCs supplied cDNA or gDNA.

In the source study's methods: For nucleated cells, counts were estimated from reference gene primer amplification. Sequencing used immunoSEQ multiplex PCR; TCRdb keeps in-frame clones, though not all of them. That table gives V, J and clone size, and the DNA gave D and trimming. The sample has under 250,000 clones, 80% to 90% seen once. This clonotype was obtained from a man between 45 and 60 years old who had recovered from COVID-19. The sample consisted of peripheral blood.

The CDR3 DNA is TGTGCCAGCAGTTACTCTAGCGGAGCGGGAGAGACCCAGTACTTC. The encoded protein is CASSYSSGAGETQYF. This chain joins TRBV6-5 and TRBJ2-5; TRBD2 might be the D (6 bases). The V and J ends lost 0 bases and 4 bases respectively, with 12 bases between them. The CDR3 loop spans 15 amino acids. The germline V gene encodes CDR1 MNHEY and CDR2 SVGAGI.